Listed below are T cell receptor beta chains from one sample, sequenced in a study of blood T cell repertoires in COVID-19. Clones were sequenced by immunoSEQ multiplex PCR, and TCRdb holds only the in-frame ones, with some missing. The sample lists 220,000 or so clones, nearly 90% occurring once. The material sequenced was PBMCs or T cells enriched from blood (not recorded which). Receptors originate from a man aged 25 to 40 who had been exposed to COVID-19. The CDR3 runs from the conserved cysteine through the conserved F or W. The D gene is left open where the match is weak. Some rows have no size entry. The others give once, few or many, or a class for an expanded clone.

clone size	D gene	V gene	J gene	CDR3 DNA	CDR3 protein
-	-	TRBV20-1	TRBJ2-1	TGCAGTGCTACGGACAATGAGCAGTTCTTC	CSATDNEQFF
-	-	TRBV9	TRBJ2-5	TGTGCCAGCAGCGGGGACTGGCGCCAAGAGACCCAGTACTTC	CASSGDWRQETQYF
-	TRBD1	TRBV19	TRBJ2-3	TGTGCCAGTAGTAGGGACAGGGAGAACACAGATACGCAGTATTTT	CASSRDRENTDTQYF
-	TRBD1	TRBV13	TRBJ2-7	TGTGCCAGCAGCTTCTCGGGACAGGGAAGGGTTCAGCAGTACTTC	CASSFSGQGRVQQYF
-	TRBD2	TRBV7-2	TRBJ2-7	TGTGCCAGCAGTTCAACTAGCGGGGGGGCCCCGGAGCAGTACTTC	CASSSTSGGAPEQYF
-	-	TRBV7-8	TRBJ1-2	TGTGCCAGCAGCTGGGAGGTTAACTATGGCTACACCTTC	CASSWEVNYGYTF
-	-	TRBV18	TRBJ2-1	TGTGCCAGCTCACCCCCCTCCAATGAGCAGTTCTTC	CASSPPSNEQFF
-	TRBD2	TRBV4-1	TRBJ2-2	TGCGCCAGCAGCCAGCGGGGGTCCACCGGGGAGCTGTTTTTT	CASSQRGSTGELFF
-	TRBD2	TRBV5-1	TRBJ2-1	TGCGCCAGCGGGACTAGCGGGGGGGACAATGAGCAGTTCTTC	CASGTSGGDNEQFF
-	-	TRBV6-5	TRBJ2-7	TGTGCCAGCAGTTACTCGTTGGCAGGGCGGGAGCAGTACTTC	CASSYSLAGREQYF
-	-	TRBV6-5	TRBJ2-7	TGTGCCAGCTCGAGGATACGCTATGGCGAGCAGTACTTC	CASSRIRYGEQYF
-	TRBD1	TRBV15	TRBJ2-3	TGTGCCACCAGGGACAGGGGTATGGGCACAGATACGCAGTATTTT	CATRDRGMGTDTQYF
-	TRBD2	TRBV2	TRBJ2-1	TGTGCCAGCAGGGCTAATAGCGGGGGGGCCTACAATGAGCAGTTCTTC	CASRANSGGAYNEQFF
-	-	TRBV11-2	TRBJ2-1	TGTGCCAGCAGCTTGGCAGGGTTTGGAGTTGAGCAGTTCTTC	CASSLAGFGVEQFF
once	TRBD2	TRBV9	TRBJ2-3	TGTGCCAGCAGCGTAAACGATGGGACTAGCATCATGTCAGATACGCAGTATTTT	CASSVNDGTSIMSDTQYF
-	-	TRBV11-3	TRBJ2-3	TGTGCCAGCAGCTTAGGGCTCTTGAATACGCAGTATTTT	CASSLGLLNTQYF
-	-	TRBV5-1	TRBJ1-2	TGCGCCAGCAGCCAAGGTGGGGACACCGGCTACACCTTC	CASSQGGDTGYTF
-	-	TRBV9	TRBJ2-1	TGTGCCAGCAGCGTATCTGGGCAGTACCCCTACAATGAGCAGTTCTTC	CASSVSGQYPYNEQFF
-	-	TRBV18	TRBJ1-1	TGTGCCAGCTCACCCTCTTGGGGGGGCACTGAAGCTTTCTTT	CASSPSWGGTEAFF
-	-	TRBV16	TRBJ1-5	TGTGCCAGCAGCCGAGGGCTCAGGGACACCAATCAGCCCCAGCATTTT	CASSRGLRDTNQPQHF
-	-	TRBV9	TRBJ1-3	TGTGCCAGCAGCGCACCGCCGAGTTACACCATATATTTT	CASSAPPSYTIYF
-	TRBD1	TRBV27	TRBJ1-5	TGTGCCAGCAGTCTTATAGGGACAGTTCATCAGCCCCAGCATTTT	CASSLIGTVHQPQHF
once	TRBD2	TRBV11-2	TRBJ2-4	TGTGCCAGCAGCTTAGCGGGACTAGCGGGGGGCATTCAGTACTTC	CASSLAGLAGGIQYF
-	TRBD1	TRBV2	TRBJ1-2	TGTGCCAGCACCATCTCCGGGACAGGGTCTTTCGGCTACACCTTC	CASTISGTGSFGYTF
-	TRBD2	TRBV7-3	TRBJ2-2	TGTGCCAGCAGCAGGACTAGAGAGGCCGGGGAGCTGTTTTTT	CASSRTREAGELFF
-	TRBD1	TRBV29-1	TRBJ2-1	TGCAGCGTCGCCGGACAGGGGGCAGGCAATGAGCAGTTCTTC	CSVAGQGAGNEQFF
-	TRBD1	TRBV5-1	TRBJ1-1	TGCGCCAGCAGTTTTAGACAGGGCATGAACACTGAAGCTTTCTTT	CASSFRQGMNTEAFF
-	TRBD1	TRBV7-9	TRBJ1-4	TGTGCCAGCAGCCGGGACAGCAATGAAAAACTGTTTTTT	CASSRDSNEKLFF
-	-	TRBV3-1/TRBV3-2	TRBJ1-2	TGTGCCAGCAGCCCCGGGGGTCCGTACAACTATGGCTACACCTTC	CASSPGGPYNYGYTF
-	-	TRBV7-3	TRBJ1-6	TGTGCCAGCAGTTCCTCAGGGTACTATAATTCACCCCTCCACTTT	CASSSSGYYNSPLHF
-	TRBD1	TRBV30	TRBJ1-2	TGTGCCTGGACCGGGACAGCCTATGGCTACACCTTC	CAWTGTAYGYTF
few	-	TRBV11-3	TRBJ2-7	TGTGCCAGCAGCCACAGCCCATCCAACGAGCAGTACTTC	CASSHSPSNEQYF
-	-	TRBV7-8	TRBJ2-7	TGTGCCAGCAGCTATAGAGAGCGGTCTACCTACGAGCAGTACTTC	CASSYRERSTYEQYF
-	TRBD1	TRBV6-5	TRBJ1-1	TGTGCCAGCAGTTATCGGACAGGAATGAACACTGAAGCTTTCTTT	CASSYRTGMNTEAFF
-	TRBD1	TRBV5-1	TRBJ1-2	TGCGCCAGCAGCTCTACAGGGGGCCGCTATGGCTACACCTTC	CASSSTGGRYGYTF
-	TRBD1	TRBV6-5	TRBJ1-1	TGTGCCAGCAGTCCCCGGGACAGGGGGAACACTGAAGCTTTCTTT	CASSPRDRGNTEAFF
-	TRBD2	TRBV25-1	TRBJ2-3	TGTGCCAGCAGTGATTGGGAGGGAGGCACAGATACGCAGTATTTT	CASSDWEGGTDTQYF
-	-	TRBV5-5	TRBJ1-2	TGTGCCAGCAGCTTGGAACTAGACACGGCGGAGGGCTACACCTTC	CASSLELDTAEGYTF
-	-	TRBV4-1	TRBJ1-2	TGCGCCAGCAGCCACTCCCTAGGACGGCCAAGCGGTTTCTATGGCTACACCTTC	CASSHSLGRPSGFYGYTF
-	-	TRBV6-5	TRBJ1-2	TGTGCCAGCAGTTACTCGGGGGGTGGCTACACCTTC	CASSYSGGGYTF
-	-	TRBV29-1	TRBJ1-1	TGCAGCGTTTGCGACCCGGCGGGCACTGAAGCTTTCTTT	CSVCDPAGTEAFF
-	-	TRBV9	TRBJ1-4	TGTGCCAGCAGCGTACAGGGAAGCCCAACTAATGAAAAACTGTTTTTT	CASSVQGSPTNEKLFF
-	TRBD1	TRBV4-1	TRBJ1-1	TGCGCCAGCAGCCTACAAGTGGACAGGGTTGAAGCTGAAGCTTTCTTT	CASSLQVDRVEAEAFF
-	TRBD1	TRBV5-4	TRBJ2-1	TGTGCCAGTTCCGAGACAGGGAACTACAATGAGCAGTTCTTC	CASSETGNYNEQFF
-	TRBD1	TRBV7-9	TRBJ1-1	TGTGCCAGCAGCTTAGGGGGACAGATGAACACTGAAGCTTTCTTT	CASSLGGQMNTEAFF
-	TRBD1	TRBV19	TRBJ1-1	TGTGCCAGTACCCCCGGTCCGACAGGGGTCGAGGCTTTCTTT	CASTPGPTGVEAFF
-	TRBD1	TRBV5-1	TRBJ1-6	TGCGCCAGCAGCAGGCGACAGGGTAATAATTCACCCCTCCACTTT	CASSRRQGNNSPLHF
-	-	TRBV30	TRBJ1-6	TGTGCCTGGAATAAGGGGTTCAATTCACCCCTCCACTTT	CAWNKGFNSPLHF
-	-	TRBV19	TRBJ1-2	TGTGCCAGTAGAGAACAGGTTTCTAACTATGGCTACACCTTC	CASREQVSNYGYTF
-	-	TRBV11-2	TRBJ2-3	TGTGCCAGCAGCCAACACGCGGGGAGCACAGATACGCAGTATTTT	CASSQHAGSTDTQYF
-	-	TRBV21-1	TRBJ1-2	TGTGCCAGCAGCAAATGGGGGGGGCGGAATCCATATGGCTACACCTTC	CASSKWGGRNPYGYTF
-	TRBD2	TRBV3-1/TRBV3-2	TRBJ2-5	TGTGCCAGCAGCCAAGTGGGATTAGCGGGGGGTCAGACCCAGTACTTC	CASSQVGLAGGQTQYF
-	-	TRBV6-5	TRBJ1-5	TGTGCCAGCAGCCCAGGGTGGGGCAATCAGCCCCAGCATTTT	CASSPGWGNQPQHF
-	-	TRBV4-1	TRBJ2-5	TGCGCCAGCAGCCAATCATTCTCCGGAGGGGTACAAGAGACCCAGTACTTC	CASSQSFSGGVQETQYF
-	TRBD2	TRBV29-1	TRBJ2-3	TGCAGCGTTGAGTGGCGGGGGGAAGATACGCAGTATTTT	CSVEWRGEDTQYF
once	-	TRBV19	TRBJ1-6	TGTGCCAGTAGTTCCCTCCGGGATAATAATTCACCCCTCCACTTT	CASSSLRDNNSPLHF
-	-	TRBV11-2	TRBJ2-5	TGTGCCAGCAGCCCCGAGTCAGGGTACGGAGAGACCCAGTACTTC	CASSPESGYGETQYF